These T cell receptor beta chains were read from a single sample in a study of shared clonotypes between healthy human individuals. The protocol was immunoSEQ multiplex PCR, while the TCRdb copy is restricted to in-frame clones and leaves out a portion. Of around 510,000 clones in the sample, 95% to 96% are singletons; the top ten hold about 0.06%. Material for sequencing was naive CD4+ T cells sorted from blood. The receptors shown here come from a woman aged 30 to 39 in good health. CDR3s include the opening cysteine and the closing phenylalanine or tryptophan. The D gene is left open where the match is weak. Only part of the rows carry a size: once, few, many, or a class if the clone is expanded.

-	-	TRBV7-9	TRBJ2-1	TGTGCCAGCAGCTTGGCCCCTTGGGTACTCAACAATGAGCAGTTCTTC	CASSLAPWVLNNEQFF
-	TRBD2	TRBV7-6	TRBJ2-1	TGTGCCAGCAGCCCGCGGGGGTTACGCGTTGGGGGTGAGCAGTTCTTC	CASSPRGLRVGGEQFF
-	TRBD2	TRBV18	TRBJ2-5	TGTGCCAGCTCACCGCAGTCAGCGGGAAAACAAGAGACCCAGTACTTC	CASSPQSAGKQETQYF
-	-	TRBV4-2	TRBJ2-7	TGTGCCAGCAGCCAAGATCCAACTTACGAGCAGTACTTC	CASSQDPTYEQYF
-	TRBD2	TRBV25-1	TRBJ2-2	TGTGCCAGCAGTGAAGGGACTAGCGGGAAGACCGGGGAGCTGTTTTTT	CASSEGTSGKTGELFF
-	TRBD2	TRBV15	TRBJ2-5	TGTGCCACCAGCAGGGAGTTTCTAGCGGGAAAGGAGACCCAGTACTTC	CATSREFLAGKETQYF
-	-	TRBV5-4	TRBJ1-1	TGTGCCAGCAGCTTGAGGAGGGCCCAGGACACTGAAGCTTTCTTT	CASSLRRAQDTEAFF
-	-	TRBV5-1	TRBJ2-2	TGCGCCAGCAGCAAAGGCCCAGGGGAGGCGAACACCGGGGAGCTGTTTTTT	CASSKGPGEANTGELFF
-	-	TRBV7-9	TRBJ1-1	TGTGCCAGCAGCGCTCAGGGTGCTGAAGCTTTCTTT	CASSAQGAEAFF
-	-	TRBV5-1	TRBJ2-2	TGCGCCAGCAGCTTGGCCGGGGGCAACACCGGGGAGCTGTTTTTT	CASSLAGGNTGELFF
-	TRBD1	TRBV6-6	TRBJ1-1	TGTGCCAGCAGTACACCCCACCGGGACAGGAACACTGAAGCTTTCTTT	CASSTPHRDRNTEAFF
-	-	TRBV10-3	TRBJ1-2	TGTGCCATCAGTGCGCAGGGACACTATGGCTACACCTTC	CAISAQGHYGYTF
-	-	TRBV30	TRBJ1-6	TGTGCCTGGAGTGTGGCCGCGTCACCCCTCCACTTT	CAWSVAASPLHF
-	-	TRBV12-1	TRBJ2-7	TGTGCCAGCAGCTTTGTTACGGGAGATGGGTACGAGCAGTACTTC	CASSFVTGDGYEQYF
-	-	TRBV5-1	TRBJ2-3	TGCGCCAGCAGCTTGGGACAGCCCACAGATACGCAGTATTTT	CASSLGQPTDTQYF
-	-	TRBV28	TRBJ1-2	TGTGCCAGCACATTGCCAGATAACTATGGCTACACCTTC	CASTLPDNYGYTF
once	-	TRBV5-5	TRBJ2-5	TGTGCCAGCAGCGCACGGACCGGACTTCGAGAGACCCAGTACTTC	CASSARTGLRETQYF
-	TRBD1	TRBV4-2	TRBJ2-7	TGTGCCAGCAGCAGGGACAGGTTATCCCTTAACGAGCAGTACTTC	CASSRDRLSLNEQYF
-	-	TRBV21-1	TRBJ2-7	TGTGCCAGCAGCAAAGGTTGGGGGGGGATTTACGAGCAGTACTTC	CASSKGWGGIYEQYF
-	TRBD2	TRBV11-2	TRBJ2-1	TGTGCCAGCAGCTCTCGGACTAGCGCTTACAATGAGCAGTTCTTC	CASSSRTSAYNEQFF
-	-	TRBV28	TRBJ1-1	TGTGCCAGCAGTTTAGGCTATGGGCTCGGCTCCCCGAGGGGAAAACGCACTGAAGCTTTCTTT	CASSLGYGLGSPRGKRTEAFF
-	TRBD2	TRBV6-1	TRBJ2-1	TGTGCCACGCGGCGGGAGGCGGAAAATGAGCAGTTCTTC	CATRREAENEQFF
-	-	TRBV19	TRBJ1-2	TGTGCCAGTAGCCTAATACTAAGCACAGGGAAGACTAACTATGGCTACACCTTC	CASSLILSTGKTNYGYTF
once	-	TRBV6-5	TRBJ2-7	TGTGCCAGCAGCACCGCCTACGAGCAGTACTTC	CASSTAYEQYF
-	-	TRBV28	TRBJ2-5	TGTGCCAGCAGTTTGCCAAAACAAGAGACCCAGTACTTC	CASSLPKQETQYF
-	-	TRBV9	TRBJ1-4	TGTGCCAGCAGCGTAGGTCCCACTCGGCAGGAAAAACTGTTTTTT	CASSVGPTRQEKLFF
-	-	TRBV18	TRBJ1-2	TGTGCCAGCTCACCTTTACAGGGTATGGATGGCTACACCTTC	CASSPLQGMDGYTF
-	-	TRBV7-9	TRBJ1-4	TGTGCCAGCAGCCTACCAGGGACGGGTGAAAAACTGTTTTTT	CASSLPGTGEKLFF
-	TRBD2	TRBV4-2	TRBJ2-7	TGTGCCAGCAGCCAAGTCCCGACTAGCGGGCCCCTCTACGAGCAGTACTTC	CASSQVPTSGPLYEQYF
-	-	TRBV2	TRBJ1-1	TGTGCCAGCAGTGAAGTTAACACTGAAGCTTTCTTT	CASSEVNTEAFF
-	-	TRBV5-8	TRBJ1-5	TGTGCCAGCAGCTTGGTCGGGCCTTACTACAGCAATCAGCCCCAGCATTTT	CASSLVGPYYSNQPQHF
-	-	TRBV27	TRBJ1-4	TGTGCCAGCAGTTTCAGGGACGCAACTAATGAAAAACTGTTTTTT	CASSFRDATNEKLFF
-	TRBD2	TRBV10-1	TRBJ2-7	TGCGCCAGCAGTGTTGGACTAGCGGGGGGAGAGCAGTACTTC	CASSVGLAGGEQYF
-	-	TRBV5-5	TRBJ2-7	TGTGCCAGCAGCTTGGGGCAGAGAGCATCCTACGAGCAGTACTTC	CASSLGQRASYEQYF
-	-	TRBV18	TRBJ1-1	TGTGCCAGCTCACCACCCAGCAGGCCCACTGAAGCTTTCTTT	CASSPPSRPTEAFF
once	-	TRBV7-2	TRBJ2-7	TGTGCCAGCGCCAGGGGCAGGGTCTACGAGCAGTACTTC	CASARGRVYEQYF
-	-	TRBV11-2	TRBJ2-7	TGTGCCAGCAGCGCCCTCGAGCGTCTCTACGAGCAGTACTTC	CASSALERLYEQYF
-	-	TRBV5-1	TRBJ1-1	TGCGCCAGCAGCAGGGCGGGGAGAGACACTGAAGCTTTCTTT	CASSRAGRDTEAFF
-	-	TRBV13	TRBJ2-7	TGTGCCAGCAGCCCAATCCGTGGGGGACAGAGGAGCGGGAGTGCCGAGCAGTACTTC	CASSPIRGGQRSGSAEQYF
once	-	TRBV28	TRBJ1-2	TGTGCCAGTACAGACCTCTATGGCTACACCTTC	CASTDLYGYTF
-	TRBD1	TRBV9	TRBJ2-5	TGTGCCAGCAGTGACAGGGGCCATTCCCAAGAGACCCAGTACTTC	CASSDRGHSQETQYF
-	TRBD2	TRBV6-5	TRBJ2-7	TGTGCCAGCAGCCCAACCGGGACTAGCGGCCGCGGGCAGTACTTC	CASSPTGTSGRGQYF
once	-	TRBV28	TRBJ2-7	TGTGCCAGCAGTTTATTTACTAGCAGGGACCCCTACGAGCAGTACTTC	CASSLFTSRDPYEQYF
-	-	TRBV29-1	TRBJ2-7	TGCAGCGTCGAAGGATCCAGCCGGCACGAGCAGTACTTC	CSVEGSSRHEQYF
-	TRBD2	TRBV19	TRBJ2-3	TGTGCCAGTGGGGGACTAGCAAGCACAGATACGCAGTATTTT	CASGGLASTDTQYF
-	TRBD2	TRBV9	TRBJ2-1	TGTGCCAGCAACAAGGGACTAGCGGGAGGGAACCGGTATGAGCAGTTCTTC	CASNKGLAGGNRYEQFF
-	-	TRBV10-3	TRBJ2-3	TGTGCCATCAACGTTGGCCTAGCAGATACGCAGTATTTT	CAINVGLADTQYF
-	-	TRBV10-3	TRBJ2-5	TGTGCCATCAGTGGAGGTGAGGGAGATGAGCAGTACTTC	CAISGGEGDEQYF
-	TRBD1	TRBV30	TRBJ1-3	TGTGCCTGGATAGGCAGGGGGGGGAACACCATATATTTT	CAWIGRGGNTIYF
-	-	TRBV27	TRBJ1-1	TGTGCCAGCCGTCGTAATCAGGGCGTCACTGAAGCTTTCTTT	CASRRNQGVTEAFF
once	TRBD2	TRBV29-1	TRBJ2-2	TGCAGCGTTGGATTGGCTAGCGGAGTCACCGGGGAGCTGTTTTTT	CSVGLASGVTGELFF
-	-	TRBV4-1	TRBJ2-5	TGCGCCAGCAGCCAAGCTTTCGTCGGATCCCAAGAGACCCAGTACTTC	CASSQAFVGSQETQYF
few	-	TRBV30	TRBJ1-5	TGTGCCTGGAGTTTCGGGGCAAATCAGCCCCAGCATTTT	CAWSFGANQPQHF
few	-	TRBV6-5	TRBJ1-2	TGTGCCATCTCCAACAACTATGGCTACACCTTC	CAISNNYGYTF
-	TRBD1	TRBV28	TRBJ1-2	TGTGCCAGCAGTTTCGGGGGGACAGTCAGTGGCTACACCTTC	CASSFGGTVSGYTF
-	-	TRBV6-5	TRBJ2-4	TGTGCCAGCGGCTGGACGGGAAGCATTCAGTACTTC	CASGWTGSIQYF
-	-	TRBV7-3	TRBJ1-1	TGTGCCAGCCAGCGACTGAGGGACACTGAAGCTTTCTTT	CASQRLRDTEAFF
-	-	TRBV5-4	TRBJ1-2	TGTGCCAGCAGCTTCACAGCTTCTAACTATGGCTACACCTTC	CASSFTASNYGYTF
-	TRBD1	TRBV6-5	TRBJ2-7	TGTGCCAGCAGTCCCCGGACAGGATTTTCCTACGAGCAGTACTTC	CASSPRTGFSYEQYF
-	TRBD2	TRBV7-9	TRBJ2-6	TGTGCCAGCAGCTTAGCGCGCGGGAGCTCTGGGGCCAACGTCCTGACTTTC	CASSLARGSSGANVLTF